A selection of T cell receptor beta chains follows, all from one sample in a study of blood T cell repertoires in COVID-19. Generated by immunoSEQ multiplex PCR, the TCRdb table keeps only in-frame clones and is missing some. The table shows about 220,000 clones, with about 88% occurring only once. The source material was PBMCs or T cells enriched from blood (not recorded which). The receptor source for this set is a woman aged 25 to 39 who had recovered from COVID-19. Each CDR3 is given with its conserved first and last residue. D genes are given only for firm matches. Rows give clone size only sometimes, using once, few, many, or a class for an expanded clone.

v_gene,d_gene,abundance,j_gene,CDR3nt,CDR3aa
TRBV15,NA,NA,TRBJ1-1,TGTGCCACCAGCAGTCTTAGCATGAACACTGAAGCTTTCTTT,CATSSLSMNTEAFF
TRBV9,NA,few,TRBJ2-2,TGTGCCAGCAGCGTCCAGGGAACCGGGGAGCTGTTTTTT,CASSVQGTGELFF
TRBV6-6,TRBD1,once,TRBJ1-1,TGTGCCAGCAGTTTTAGGGGGCTGAACACTGAAGCTTTCTTT,CASSFRGLNTEAFF
TRBV18,TRBD1,NA,TRBJ1-1,TGTGCCAGCTCGCGTCGGGACAGACCGAACACTGAAGCTTTCTTT,CASSRRDRPNTEAFF
TRBV13,NA,NA,TRBJ1-1,TGTGCCAGCAGATTAAGCCCCAGGGTAAATGAAGCTTTCTTT,CASRLSPRVNEAFF
TRBV5-4,TRBD1,NA,TRBJ1-3,TGTGCCAGCAGCCGAGACAGGGGACCTGGAAACACCATATATTTT,CASSRDRGPGNTIYF
TRBV7-9,NA,NA,TRBJ2-7,TGTGCCAGCAGCCAACCCCTATACGAGCAGTACTTC,CASSQPLYEQYF
TRBV5-4,TRBD2,NA,TRBJ2-7,TGTGCCAGCAGCTGGGGGGGAGGGACGAGCTCCTACGAGCAGTACTTC,CASSWGGGTSSYEQYF
TRBV7-9,NA,NA,TRBJ2-7,TGTGCCAGCAGAATTACGGGATCTTACGAGCAGTACTTC,CASRITGSYEQYF
TRBV2,NA,NA,TRBJ2-5,TGTGCCAGCAGTGACAGGGCGCGAGAGACCCAGTACTTC,CASSDRARETQYF
TRBV7-8,NA,NA,TRBJ1-2,TGTGCCAGCAGCTTACGGGGGGCGGGCGGATATGGCTACACCTTC,CASSLRGAGGYGYTF
TRBV7-9,NA,NA,TRBJ1-6,TGTGCCAGCAGGGGGAGGGAAGTTAGTAATTCACCCCTCCACTTT,CASRGREVSNSPLHF
TRBV6-5,TRBD1,NA,TRBJ1-5,TGTGCCAGCAGACAGGGGGCGGGTAATCAGCCCCAGCATTTT,CASRQGAGNQPQHF
TRBV15,NA,NA,TRBJ1-3,TGTGCCACCAGCAGAGTAGGAGTAACTGGAAACACCATATATTTT,CATSRVGVTGNTIYF
TRBV5-8,TRBD1,NA,TRBJ2-7,TGTGCCAGCAGCTTGACAGGGGCACCCGTCTACGAGCAGTACTTC,CASSLTGAPVYEQYF
TRBV6-5,TRBD2,once,TRBJ2-1,TGTGCCAACGGGGGGGCCTCCTACAATGAGCAGTTCTTC,CANGGASYNEQFF
TRBV5-4,TRBD1,NA,TRBJ1-2,TGTGCCAGCAGCGACAGGGGAGGATATGGCTACACCTTC,CASSDRGGYGYTF
TRBV9,NA,NA,TRBJ1-1,TGTGCCAGCAGCGTAGGTGAGAGAATGAACACTGAAGCTTTCTTT,CASSVGERMNTEAFF
TRBV3-1/TRBV3-2,TRBD2,NA,TRBJ2-1,TGTGCCAGCAGCCATCCGGGACTAGCGGGGGGGCCCTCCTACAATGAGCAGTTCTTC,CASSHPGLAGGPSYNEQFF
TRBV7-9,TRBD1,NA,TRBJ2-3,TGTGCCAGCAGCCGGATACCGGGACAGGGGGCCGCAGATACGCAGTATTTT,CASSRIPGQGAADTQYF
TRBV5-5,NA,NA,TRBJ2-5,TGTGCCAGCATCGATGGGTCCTCAGGGGAGACCCAGTACTTC,CASIDGSSGETQYF
TRBV4-1,NA,NA,TRBJ1-3,TGCGCCAGCAGCCAAGGCCCGGGGAGGGCCTCTGGAAACACCATATATTTT,CASSQGPGRASGNTIYF
TRBV2,NA,many,TRBJ2-7,TGTGCCAGCACCCAAGACAGGGGACTAACCTACGAGCAGTACTTC,CASTQDRGLTYEQYF
TRBV19,TRBD1,NA,TRBJ1-1,TGTGCCAGTAGTGCGCGGACAGGGGTACCGAACACTGAAGCTTTCTTT,CASSARTGVPNTEAFF
TRBV6-1,NA,NA,TRBJ1-5,TGTGCCAGCAGTGAACTCAGGGGACGCAATCAGCCCCAGCATTTT,CASSELRGRNQPQHF
TRBV19,TRBD1,NA,TRBJ2-5,TGTGCCAGTAGTTCTCTGGGGGGACAGGTCGGGGAGACCCAGTACTTC,CASSSLGGQVGETQYF
TRBV7-2,TRBD1,NA,TRBJ1-1,TGTGCCAGCAGCCCCGGGACAGGGACGAATGAAGCTTTCTTT,CASSPGTGTNEAFF
TRBV4-1,NA,NA,TRBJ1-1,TGCGCCAGCAGCCGGGTTATAGGGGTAGGAGCTTTCTTT,CASSRVIGVGAFF
TRBV5-1,TRBD1,NA,TRBJ1-5,TGCGCCAGCAGCACTGATGGGACAGATAGCAATCAGCCCCAGCATTTT,CASSTDGTDSNQPQHF